These 19 T cell receptor beta chains originate from one sample sequenced in a study of blood T cell repertoires in COVID-19. Sequenced by immunoSEQ multiplex PCR; TCRdb stores in-frame clones only, minus some. The table includes 270,000 or so clones, 82% detected once. Material for sequencing was peripheral blood. The receptors derive from a woman under 30 with acute or convalescent COVID-19.

This clone came up a few times. This chain uses TRBV7-8 with TRBJ1-1, with TRBD1 matching 7 bases. The CDR3 is made up of 18 amino acids. With 5 bases clipped from V and 2 bases from J, the junction kept 17 bases outside the gene matches. Germline lookup yields CDR1 SGHVS and CDR2 FQNEAQ. CDR3 in amino acids: CASSTPLGDRILNTEAFF. DNA for the CDR3: TGTGCCAGCAGCACGCCACTTGGGGACAGAATTCTTAACACTGAAGCTTTCTTT.

The chain links TRBV9 to TRBJ1-2; D gene uncertain. Germline CDR1 SGDLS, CDR2 YYNGEE. The CDR3 is made up of 12 amino acids. Trimming pared 0 bases from V and 3 bases from J, leaving 3 bases between. The CDR3 sequence is CASSVGDYGYTF. In nucleotides, the CDR3 is TGTGCCAGCAGCGTAGGCGACTATGGCTACACCTTC.

This rearrangement joins TRBV2 to TRBJ2-7; D is ambiguous. V was shortened by 7 bases and J by 2 bases, with 6 bases between the two germline ends. This CDR3 spans 11 amino acids. CDR1 and CDR2 (germline): SNHLY, FYNNEI. CDR3: CASTETYEQYF. As DNA, the CDR3 is TGTGCCAGCACCGAGACCTACGAGCAGTACTTC.

This rearrangement joins TRBV6-2 or TRBV6-3 to TRBJ1-2; D call uncertain. Germline CDR1 is MNHEY and CDR2 is SVGEGT. The germline V and J ends were trimmed by 5 bases and 8 bases, with 21 bases remaining between them. The CDR3 is 15 residues long. The CDR3: CASSLLWSHRWGYTF. In nucleotides, the CDR3 is TGTGCCAGCAGTCTACTCTGGTCCCATCGGTGGGGCTACACCTTC.

V and J are TRBV7-2 and TRBJ2-7, with TRBD2 matching over 10 bases. CDR1 is SGHTA and CDR2 is FQGNSA in the germline V gene. The V segment lost 6 bases and the J segment 3 bases; nucleotides outside the gene matches: 5. There are 14 residues in the CDR3. The CDR3 DNA reads as TGTGCCAGCAGTCATACTAGCGGGAACTACGAGCAGTACTTC. It encodes CASSHTSGNYEQYF.

This CDR3 is CASSYGLASTDTQYF. The DNA for the CDR3 is TGTGCCAGCAGTTACGGACTAGCGAGCACAGATACGCAGTATTTT. The V and J genes are TRBV6-2 or TRBV6-3 and TRBJ2-3; TRBD2 aligns across 9 bases. CDR1 is MNHEY and CDR2 is SVGEGT in the germline V gene. The J segment lost 0 bases and the V segment lost 2 bases, leaving 0 bases of the junction unmatched. This CDR3 has 15 amino acids.

The chain has TRBV27 and TRBJ1-6; 9 bases map to TRBD1. Germline trimming cut 6 bases from V and 4 bases from J; bases unmatched to any gene: 13. The CDR3 is 18 residues long. Germline assignment: CDR1 MNHEY and CDR2 SMNVEV (reference sequence). CDR3 residues: CASRQLDRGVFYNSPLHF. As DNA, the CDR3 is TGTGCCAGCAGGCAGCTGGACAGGGGCGTTTTTTATAATTCACCCCTCCACTTT.

This clone showed up just once. The chain couples TRBV7-9 to TRBJ1-5; D perhaps matches TRBD1 (6 bases). This CDR3 contains 14 residues. Between the trimmed V and J ends, which lost 4 bases and 3 bases, there was a span of 10 bases. Germline V lookup: CDR1 SEHNR, CDR2 FQNEAQ (reference sequence). In DNA form, the CDR3 reads TGTGCCAGCAGCTCCGGACAGATCAATCAGCCCCAGCATTTT. It translates to CASSSGQINQPQHF.

The chain joins TRBV6-5 to TRBJ2-7, with D possibly being TRBD1 (6 bases). Germline V lookup: CDR1 MNHEY, CDR2 SVGAGI. CDR3 length: 14 amino acids. V was shortened by 6 bases and J by 1 base, with 13 bases between the two germline ends. CDR3 nucleotides: TGTGCCAGCAGATACGACAGGAGATCCTACGAGCAGTACTTC. It codes for CASRYDRRSYEQYF.

The chain is built from TRBV24-1 and TRBJ1-2; 7 positions match TRBD1. Germline V CDR1 and CDR2: KGHDR, SFDVKD. The CDR3 is 12 amino acids. The junction had 5 bases not matched to a gene; V was cut back by 10 bases and J by 4 bases. As DNA, the CDR3 is TGTGCCACAAGGGACAGTGGCTATGGCTACACCTTC. Protein product: CATRDSGYGYTF.

This clone was picked up a small number of times. This CDR3 is also generated by other DNA sequences in the sample. The J gene is TRBJ2-3, the V gene TRBV18; TRBD2 agrees at 8 bases. The CDR3 runs to 14 residues. Trimming at V came to 6 bases and at J to 1 base, leaving 3 bases not matched to a gene. The germline V gene encodes CDR1 KGHSH and CDR2 LQKENI. This CDR3 is CASSPTSGTDTQYF. In DNA form, the CDR3 reads TGTGCCAGCTCCCCGACTAGCGGCACAGATACGCAGTATTTT.

The chain employs TRBV10-1 and TRBJ2-1; TRBD2 matches at 8 bases. V lost 3 bases, J lost 8 bases, and 12 bases stayed unmatched. The CDR3 length is 16 residues. Germline CDR1 is WNHNN and CDR2 is SYGVQD (reference sequence). The CDR3 DNA reads TGCGCCAGCAGTGACCCCGTAGCGGGGATTAAGGATGAGCAGTTCTTC. Amino acid sequence: CASSDPVAGIKDEQFF.

The chain is built from TRBV23-1 and TRBJ2-1; 9 positions match TRBD2. TRBV23-1 is known as an ORF, though its function is uncertain. V lost 4 bases and J lost 6; bases outside the gene matches: 10. This CDR3 is 16 amino acids long. CDR3: CASSPGPREGRNEQFF. CDR3 nucleotide sequence: TGCGCCAGCAGTCCCGGACCGCGGGAGGGCCGCAATGAGCAGTTCTTC.

This clone was counted between two and nine times. The rearrangement joins TRBV10-3 to TRBJ2-1; TRBD2 aligns across 11 bases. Trimming cost V 0 bases and J 4 bases; bases outside gene matches: 2. Germline CDR1 ENHRY, CDR2 SYGVKD. The CDR3 is 16 residues long. The DNA of the CDR3 is TGTGCCATCAGTGAGTCGACTAGCGGGACTTACAATGAGCAGTTCTTC. This encodes CAISESTSGTYNEQFF.

The rearrangement joins TRBV29-1 to TRBJ2-5, with 10 bases matching TRBD1. The CDR3 covers 13 residues. Germline V lookup: CDR1 SQVTM, CDR2 ANQGSEA. Trimming at V came to 6 bases and at J to 2 bases, leaving 3 bases not matched to a gene. The DNA of the CDR3 is TGCAGCGTCCCGGGACAGGGGCAAGAGACCCAGTACTTC. This codes for CSVPGQGQETQYF.

This sequence joins TRBV27 and TRBJ2-2; 9 bases are shared with TRBD2. The germline CDR1 and CDR2 sequences are MNHEY and SMNVEV (reference sequence). This CDR3 contains 17 residues. J was trimmed by 6 bases and V by 2 bases; bases with no gene match: 10. CDR3 DNA: TGTGCCAGCAGTTTAAAATGGGCGGGAGGGACTGCCGGGGAGCTGTTTTTT. It translates to CASSLKWAGGTAGELFF.

The gene calls are TRBV6-2 or TRBV6-3 and TRBJ2-7; 7 bases align to TRBD2. The CDR3 is 14 amino acids. The V gene end was trimmed by 3 bases and the J gene end by 2 bases; junction bases not matched to a gene: 4. Germline V gene lookup returns CDR1 MNHEY and CDR2 SVGEGT. The CDR3 bases are TGTGCCAGCAGTTATACTAGCGTTCCCTACGAGCAGTACTTC. Its translation: CASSYTSVPYEQYF.

CDR3 bases: TGTGCCAGCAGTTACTCGAGGGCCCCCAACACCGGGGAGCTGTTTTTT. This codes for CASSYSRAPNTGELFF. This chain uses TRBV6-5 with TRBJ2-2, with D perhaps matching TRBD2 (5 bases). Germline CDR1 MNHEY, CDR2 SVGAGI. V lost 0 bases and J lost 2, with 10 bases in between. The CDR3 length is 16 residues.

The chain couples TRBV5-6 to TRBJ1-6; a possible D gene is TRBD1 (5 bases). V shed 3 bases and J shed 4 bases, with 8 bases lying between them. The germline V gene has CDR1 SGHDT and CDR2 YYEEEE. This CDR3 region has 14 residues. The CDR3 DNA reads as TGTGCCAGCAGCTCCGACAGTTATAATTCACCCCTCCACTTT. It translates to CASSSDSYNSPLHF.